Listed below are T cell receptor beta chains from one sample, sequenced in a study of blood T cell repertoires in COVID-19. Here immunoSEQ multiplex PCR was the method, and the copy in TCRdb shows in-frame clones only, minus some. Here the sample spans around 100,000 clones, roughly 85% being singletons. Sequences were obtained from peripheral blood. Every receptor here comes from a man in his 70s with active or convalescent COVID-19. The conserved cysteine and the conserved F or W are not part of the CDR3 here.

j_call: TRBJ1-1
v_call: TRBV12-3/TRBV12-4
cdr3_aa: ASRSGVWAEAF

j_call: TRBJ1-1
v_call: TRBV30
cdr3_aa: AWSLGLTDPNTF

j_call: TRBJ1-4
v_call: TRBV6-5
cdr3_aa: ASSYRGVANEKLF

j_call: TRBJ2-7
v_call: TRBV6-2/TRBV6-3
cdr3_aa: ASSYVRGPYEQY

j_call: TRBJ1-1
v_call: TRBV7-2
cdr3_aa: ASSGTGGRNTEAF

j_call: TRBJ2-1
v_call: TRBV10-3
cdr3_aa: AISEDRGDTEQF

j_call: TRBJ1-3
v_call: TRBV21-1
cdr3_aa: ASSKIWGVGGNTIY

j_call: TRBJ1-1
v_call: TRBV3-1/TRBV3-2
cdr3_aa: ASSQRPGQKNTEAF

j_call: TRBJ2-7
v_call: TRBV19
cdr3_aa: ASSEASGAYEQY

j_call: TRBJ2-1
v_call: TRBV2
cdr3_aa: ASTGRGGPEQF

j_call: TRBJ2-5
v_call: TRBV4-1
cdr3_aa: ASSQERTAQETQY

j_call: TRBJ1-4
v_call: TRBV6-5
cdr3_aa: ASRSTGVSNEKLF

j_call: TRBJ2-3
v_call: TRBV19
cdr3_aa: ATRRASGRTSTDTQY

j_call: TRBJ2-3
v_call: TRBV27
cdr3_aa: ASSLAGVGTQY

j_call: TRBJ2-3
v_call: TRBV29-1
cdr3_aa: SVEGASGGHTLTDTQY

j_call: TRBJ1-1
v_call: TRBV7-2
cdr3_aa: ASSLTGGALNTEAF

j_call: TRBJ2-3
v_call: TRBV6-4
cdr3_aa: ASSEEGAVDTQY

j_call: TRBJ1-1
v_call: TRBV19
cdr3_aa: ASSILSPAREVMNTEAF

j_call: TRBJ1-3
v_call: TRBV5-1
cdr3_aa: ASSATGSSGNTIY

j_call: TRBJ1-2
v_call: TRBV28
cdr3_aa: ASSLEFTVANYGYT

j_call: TRBJ1-1
v_call: TRBV3-1/TRBV3-2
cdr3_aa: ASSPRTGGSTEAF

j_call: TRBJ2-7
v_call: TRBV10-3
cdr3_aa: ASGGNYEQY

j_call: TRBJ1-2
v_call: TRBV5-1
cdr3_aa: ASSFVGVGDYGYT

j_call: TRBJ2-5
v_call: TRBV25-1
cdr3_aa: ASSGGQVGTQY

j_call: TRBJ2-7
v_call: TRBV9
cdr3_aa: ASSRGQGTYEQY

j_call: TRBJ2-1
v_call: TRBV5-5
cdr3_aa: ASSLQYNEQF

j_call: TRBJ1-1
v_call: TRBV11-2
cdr3_aa: ASSLNGGGRAF

j_call: TRBJ2-3
v_call: TRBV5-6
cdr3_aa: ASSWVWAGASTDTQY

j_call: TRBJ2-7
v_call: TRBV7-2
cdr3_aa: ASSPPGTGGREQY

j_call: TRBJ2-1
v_call: TRBV27
cdr3_aa: ASTDRGPGGEQF

j_call: TRBJ2-6
v_call: TRBV2
cdr3_aa: ASSVGQGFLSGANVLT

j_call: TRBJ2-1
v_call: TRBV27
cdr3_aa: ASSPEGRGVNEQF

j_call: TRBJ2-7
v_call: TRBV2
cdr3_aa: ASREAISGTYEQY

j_call: TRBJ2-3
v_call: TRBV29-1
cdr3_aa: SVAGTGSTDTQY

j_call: TRBJ1-1
v_call: TRBV29-1
cdr3_aa: SVQITVNTEAF

j_call: TRBJ2-7
v_call: TRBV7-9
cdr3_aa: ASSLPPAGAGEQY

j_call: TRBJ2-7
v_call: TRBV5-1
cdr3_aa: ASAAGTGTYEQY

j_call: TRBJ2-3
v_call: TRBV4-3
cdr3_aa: ASSRALDRSTDTQY

j_call: TRBJ2-7
v_call: TRBV5-5
cdr3_aa: ASSLAGLAHFSYEQY

j_call: TRBJ2-3
v_call: TRBV4-1
cdr3_aa: ASSQGSGGYTDTQY

j_call: TRBJ2-7
v_call: TRBV2
cdr3_aa: ASSERRGQGTYEQY

j_call: TRBJ2-7
v_call: TRBV7-8
cdr3_aa: ASSLEAGGPYEQY

j_call: TRBJ2-7
v_call: TRBV3-1/TRBV3-2
cdr3_aa: ASSQRENRDEQY

j_call: TRBJ1-3
v_call: TRBV19
cdr3_aa: ASSIASSGNTIY

j_call: TRBJ1-2
v_call: TRBV24-1
cdr3_aa: ATSPGAAYGYT

j_call: TRBJ1-5
v_call: TRBV28
cdr3_aa: ASSPPPRQAGQPQH

j_call: TRBJ2-2
v_call: TRBV11-2
cdr3_aa: ASSFSGSLNTGELF

j_call: TRBJ2-3
v_call: TRBV30
cdr3_aa: AWSPARRGADTQY

j_call: TRBJ1-1
v_call: TRBV6-5
cdr3_aa: ASSYRGVSAEAF

j_call: TRBJ2-3
v_call: TRBV5-1
cdr3_aa: ASSFLAGVSDTQY

j_call: TRBJ2-1
v_call: TRBV10-3
cdr3_aa: AISGSGTGDNEQF

j_call: TRBJ2-1
v_call: TRBV6-1
cdr3_aa: ASSEGRGQHNEQF

j_call: TRBJ1-1
v_call: TRBV20-1
cdr3_aa: SASRPGGDTEAF